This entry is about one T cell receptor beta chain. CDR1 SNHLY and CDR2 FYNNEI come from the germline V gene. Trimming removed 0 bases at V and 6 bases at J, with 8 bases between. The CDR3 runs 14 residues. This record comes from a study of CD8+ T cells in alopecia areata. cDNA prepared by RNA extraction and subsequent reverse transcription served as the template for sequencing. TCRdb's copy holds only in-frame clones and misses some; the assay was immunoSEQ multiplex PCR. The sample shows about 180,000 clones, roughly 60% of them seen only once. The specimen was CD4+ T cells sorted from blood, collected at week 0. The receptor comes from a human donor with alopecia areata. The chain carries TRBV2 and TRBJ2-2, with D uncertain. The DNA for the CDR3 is TGTGCCAGCAGTGAAGCCGCACCCCCCGGGGAGCTGTTTTTT. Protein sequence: CASSEAAPPGELFF.